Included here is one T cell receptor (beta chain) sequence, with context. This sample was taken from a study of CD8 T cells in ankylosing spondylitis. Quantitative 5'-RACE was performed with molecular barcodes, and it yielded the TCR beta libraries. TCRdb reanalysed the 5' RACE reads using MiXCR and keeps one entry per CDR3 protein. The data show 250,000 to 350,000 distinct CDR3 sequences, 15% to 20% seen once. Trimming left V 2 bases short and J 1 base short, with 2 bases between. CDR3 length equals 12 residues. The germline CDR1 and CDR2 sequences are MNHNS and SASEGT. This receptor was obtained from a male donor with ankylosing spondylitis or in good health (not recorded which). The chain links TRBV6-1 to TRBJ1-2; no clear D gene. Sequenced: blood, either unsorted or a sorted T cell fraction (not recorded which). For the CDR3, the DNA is TGTGCCAGCAGTGAACTTAACTATGGCTACACCTTC. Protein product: CASSELNYGYTF.